Below are 11 T cell receptor beta chains sequenced from a single sample in a study of blood T cell repertoires in COVID-19. Libraries were prepared by immunoSEQ multiplex PCR; TCRdb keeps only in-frame clonotypes and omits some of them. The table has roughly 220,000 clones, about four fifths seen once. Sequencing was done on a sample of peripheral blood. Receptor source: an elderly woman with COVID-19, enrolled during active disease.

This rearrangement joins TRBV5-1 to TRBJ2-5; D gene ambiguous. The CDR3 extends over 12 amino acids. Germline lookup yields CDR1 SGHRS and CDR2 YFSETQ. Trimming removed 0 bases at V and 5 bases at J, with 5 bases between. The CDR3 region is CASSLAVETQYF. CDR3 DNA sequence: TGCGCCAGCAGCTTGGCGGTGGAGACCCAGTACTTC.

The rearrangement uses TRBV5-5 and TRBJ1-1; D ambiguous. The CDR3 runs to 14 residues. Per the germline V gene, CDR1 is SGHKS and CDR2 is YYEKEE (reference sequence). Trimming took off 0 bases at V and 0 bases at J, with 6 bases between the two ends. The CDR3 DNA sequence: TGTGCCAGCAGCTTGGGAAACTTGAACACTGAAGCTTTCTTT. Residues: CASSLGNLNTEAFF.

This chain links TRBV19 with TRBJ1-1; 7 nucleotides match TRBD1. Germline V lookup: CDR1 LNHDA, CDR2 SQIVND (reference sequence). V trimming: 3 bases; J trimming: 6 bases; junction bases outside the gene matches: 13. The CDR3 is made up of 16 amino acids. The CDR3 nucleotides are TGTGCCAGTAGTATGGCGGGACAGATCCTGGGGGCTGAAGCTTTCTTT. Translating it yields CASSMAGQILGAEAFF.

The chain combines TRBV3-1 (or the pseudogene TRBV3-2) with TRBJ1-2; no reliable D call. Germline V gene lookup returns CDR1 LGHDT and CDR2 YNNKEL (reference sequence). This CDR3 comprises 14 residues. Between the trimmed V and J ends, which lost 4 bases and 4 bases, there was a span of 13 bases. For the CDR3, the DNA is TGTGCCAGCAGCCCTCCGGGTGCTGGCTATGGCTACACCTTC. Its translation is CASSPPGAGYGYTF.

This clone is a singleton in its sample. This chain uses TRBV7-9 with TRBJ2-4; D possibly corresponds to TRBD2 (7 bases). Germline V lookup: CDR1 SEHNR, CDR2 FQNEAQ (reference sequence). CDR3 length: 15 amino acids. V was cut by 2 bases and J by 5 bases, with 13 bases left in between. The DNA of the CDR3 is TGTGCCAGCAGCTTAAGTCGGGGGGCAGAAAACATTCAGTACTTC. Translation: CASSLSRGAENIQYF. Complete variable domain (other parts from reference TRBV7-9 and TRBJ2-4): DTGVSQNPRHKITKRGQNVTFRCDPISEHNRLYWYRQTLGQGPEFLTYFQNEAQLEKSRLLSDRFSAERPKGSFSTLEIQRTEQGDSAMYLCASSLSRGAENIQYFGAGTRLSVL.

This chain connects TRBV5-1 to TRBJ1-3; D may be TRBD1 (6 bases). The CDR3 has 14 residues. Between the trimmed V and J ends, which lost 3 bases and 4 bases, there was a span of 11 bases. Germline V CDR1 and CDR2: SGHRS, YFSETQ. The CDR3 sequence is CASSYQGQGNTIYF. CDR3 DNA sequence: TGCGCCAGCAGCTACCAGGGGCAAGGAAACACCATATATTTT.

The J gene is TRBJ2-7, the V gene TRBV27, with D possibly matching TRBD1 (7 bases). V lost 5 bases and J lost 0, with 11 bases in between. Germline-derived CDR1 and CDR2 are MNHEY and SMNVEV (reference sequence). CDR3 size: 14 residues. The CDR3: CASSPRDSSYEQYF. CDR3 coding DNA: TGTGCCAGCAGTCCGCGGGACAGCTCCTACGAGCAGTACTTC.

The chain links TRBV7-2 to TRBJ2-5; 8 positions match TRBD1. There are 17 residues in the CDR3. J gave up 2 bases and V 1 base, and 9 bases lay outside the gene matches. Germline CDR1 and CDR2: SGHTA and FQGNSA. This CDR3 is CASSLDPPGTGQETQYF. The CDR3 DNA reads as TGTGCCAGCAGCTTAGATCCCCCAGGGACAGGTCAAGAGACCCAGTACTTC.

This clone was counted only a few times. The same CDR3 is also encoded by other DNA sequences in this sample. The chain joins TRBV30 to TRBJ1-5; TRBD1 agrees at 7 bases. The V gene end was trimmed by 0 bases and the J gene end by 4 bases; junction bases not matched to a gene: 0. This CDR3 is 13 amino acids long. The germline CDR1 and CDR2 sequences are GTSNPN and SVGIG (reference sequence). The CDR3 DNA is TGTGCCTGGAGTGTACAGGGGAATCAGCCCCAGCATTTT. It encodes CAWSVQGNQPQHF.

This clone is a singleton in its sample. The V call is TRBV14, the J call TRBJ2-2; 9 positions agree with TRBD2. Germline CDR1 reads SGHDN; CDR2 reads FVKESK. With 3 bases clipped from V and 5 bases from J, the junction kept 7 bases outside the gene matches. This CDR3 has 16 amino acids. CDR3 residues: CASSQIAGGATGELFF. DNA for the CDR3: TGTGCCAGCAGCCAGATCGCGGGAGGGGCTACCGGGGAGCTGTTTTTT.

The chain couples TRBV27 to TRBJ1-1, with TRBD1 matching over 7 bases. The CDR3 length is 16 residues. J gave up 1 base and V 4 bases, and 9 bases lay outside the gene matches. Germline CDR1 is MNHEY and CDR2 is SMNVEV (reference sequence). The CDR3 DNA is TGTGCCAGCAGTTCTCGACAGGGAGTGAAGAACACTGAAGCTTTCTTT. It translates to CASSSRQGVKNTEAFF.